This entry concerns a single T cell receptor beta chain. The antigen is undetermined. Trimming removed 3 bases from V and 3 bases from J; junction bases left unmatched: 11. The CDR3 has 16 residues. CDR1 and CDR2 (germline): DFQATT, SNEGSKA (reference sequence). Unique molecular identifiers were built into the TCRbeta library. TCRdb reanalysed the PCR reads using MiXCR and keeps one entry per CDR3 protein. The table shows 600,000 or so distinct CDR3 sequences, with about 23% occurring only once. The data stem from a study of T-cell reconstitution after alpha-beta-depleted transplantation in children. Findings of the study overall: Surviving recipient T cells and intrathymic progenitors accounted for some patients' high TCRbeta diversity at day 60. Once a year had passed after transplant, T-cell counts and diversity came mostly from newly produced T cells. Alpha-beta T cells about two months after transplant reportedly derived from several hundred expanded graft clones.

The rearrangement joins TRBV20-1 to TRBJ2-1; 7 nucleotides line up with TRBD1. Sequences were derived from PBMCs, mostly from graft donor cells, sampled 360 days after TCRalphabeta/CD19-depleted stem cell transplant. This clonotype originated in a boy under two years old who had a stem cell transplant for acute myeloid leukemia, so the T cells may come from the graft donor. The CDR3: CSARIPTGTDYNEQFF. CDR3 DNA: TGCAGTGCTAGGATCCCTACCGGGACAGACTACAATGAGCAGTTCTTC.